This TCR beta chain comes out of a study of OX40 agonist ivuxolimab in advanced cancers. Whole-study context: The study gave patients intravenous ivuxolimab at 0.01 to 10 mg/kg every 2 weeks. Partial responses were observed in three patients, of whom one had hepatocellular carcinoma and two had cutaneous melanoma. Study-wide results and caveats: Expanded clones were, on average, more numerous in CD8+ T cells than in CD4+. The study observed clonal expansion of CD4+ and CD8+ blood T cells by week 6 at 0.1 to 3.0 mg/kg.

Using immunoSEQ multiplex PCR, the repertoire was profiled, and TCRdb retains in-frame clones only, with some absent. In the table there are 60,000 to 75,000 clones, under 95% of which are singletons. Germline V gives CDR1 MDHEN, CDR2 SYDVKM. The CDR3 has 14 amino acids. V lost 4 bases, J lost 0 bases, and 6 bases lay in between. In regard to this clone: Its specificity is not known.

The source is an adult with an advanced solid tumor such as melanoma, head and neck, liver or kidney cancer. The material sequenced was CD4+ or CD8+ T cells sorted from blood, taken in a trial of the OX40 agonist ivuxolimab. The chain joins TRBV28 to TRBJ1-4; D gene ambiguous. In nucleotides, the CDR3 is TGTGCCAGCAGTTCGCCGGCAACTAATGAAAAACTGTTTTTT. Encoded protein: CASSSPATNEKLFF.